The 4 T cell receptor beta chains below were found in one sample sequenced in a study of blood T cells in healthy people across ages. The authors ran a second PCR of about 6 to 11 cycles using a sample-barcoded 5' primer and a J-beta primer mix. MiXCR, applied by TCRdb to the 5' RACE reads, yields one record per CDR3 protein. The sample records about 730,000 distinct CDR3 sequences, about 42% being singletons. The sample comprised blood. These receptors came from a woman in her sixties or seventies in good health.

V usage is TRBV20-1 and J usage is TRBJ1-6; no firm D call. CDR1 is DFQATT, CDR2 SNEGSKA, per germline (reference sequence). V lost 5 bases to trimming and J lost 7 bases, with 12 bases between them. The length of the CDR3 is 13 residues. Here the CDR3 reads CSAGPNDNSPLHF. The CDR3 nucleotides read TGCAGTGCTGGCCCCAACGACAATTCACCCCTCCACTTT.

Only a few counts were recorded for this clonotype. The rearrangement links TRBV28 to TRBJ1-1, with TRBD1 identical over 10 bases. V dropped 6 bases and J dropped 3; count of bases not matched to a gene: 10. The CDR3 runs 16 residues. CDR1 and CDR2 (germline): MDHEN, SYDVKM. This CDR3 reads CASRSGTGVSYTEAFF. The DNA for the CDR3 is TGTGCCAGCAGATCCGGGACAGGGGTGTCCTACACTGAAGCTTTCTTT.

The CDR3 region is CASSHHTSAFPYEQYF. Here the CDR3 DNA reads TGTGCCAGCAGCCATCATACTAGCGCCTTTCCCTACGAGCAGTACTTC. The chain combines TRBV14 with TRBJ2-7; 7 bases align to TRBD2. Germline CDR1 reads SGHDN; CDR2 reads FVKESK. V shed 3 bases, J shed 2 bases, and the junction held 10 bases outside the gene matches. The CDR3 sequence is 16 residues long.

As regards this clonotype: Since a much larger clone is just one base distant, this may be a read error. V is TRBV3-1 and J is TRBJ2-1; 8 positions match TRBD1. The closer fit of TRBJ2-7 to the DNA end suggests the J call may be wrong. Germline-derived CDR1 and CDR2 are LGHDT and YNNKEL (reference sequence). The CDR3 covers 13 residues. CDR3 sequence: CASRRQGLAEQYF. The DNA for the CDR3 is TGTGCCAGCAGACGACAGGGGCTGGCTGAGCAGTACTTC.